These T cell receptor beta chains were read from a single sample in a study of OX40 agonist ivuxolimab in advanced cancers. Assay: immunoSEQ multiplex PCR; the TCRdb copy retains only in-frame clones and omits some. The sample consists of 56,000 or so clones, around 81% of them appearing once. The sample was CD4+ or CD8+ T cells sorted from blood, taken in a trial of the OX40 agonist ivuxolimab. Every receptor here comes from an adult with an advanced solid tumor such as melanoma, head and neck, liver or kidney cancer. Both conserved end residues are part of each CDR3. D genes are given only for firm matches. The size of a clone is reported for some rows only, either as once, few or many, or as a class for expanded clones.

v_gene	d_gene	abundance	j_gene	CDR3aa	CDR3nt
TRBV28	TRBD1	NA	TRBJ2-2	CASQGDTGELFF	TGTGCCAGCCAGGGGGACACCGGGGAGCTGTTTTTT
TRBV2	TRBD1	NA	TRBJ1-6	CASNDRERSPLHF	TGTGCCAGCAACGACAGGGAGAGATCACCCCTCCACTTT
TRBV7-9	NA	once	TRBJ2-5	CASSLSGTETQYF	TGTGCCAGCAGCTTATCGGGGACTGAGACCCAGTACTTC
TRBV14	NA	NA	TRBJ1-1	CASARTAEPIEAFF	TGTGCCAGCGCCAGGACGGCCGAACCCATAGAAGCTTTCTTT
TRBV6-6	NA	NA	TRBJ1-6	CASSYNRDSPLHF	TGTGCCAGCAGTTACAACAGGGATTCACCCCTCCACTTT
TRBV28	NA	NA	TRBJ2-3	CASRPEGRDTQYF	TGTGCCAGCAGGCCAGAGGGGAGGGATACGCAGTATTTT
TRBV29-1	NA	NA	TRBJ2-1	CSVTPGGLRAEQFF	TGCAGCGTCACTCCAGGGGGGCTACGGGCTGAGCAGTTCTTC
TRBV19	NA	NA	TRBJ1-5	CASSIEPRDSNQPQHF	TGTGCCAGTAGTATAGAACCCAGGGACAGCAATCAGCCCCAGCATTTT
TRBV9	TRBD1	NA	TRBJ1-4	CASGTGTANEKLFF	TGTGCCAGCGGGACAGGGACGGCTAATGAAAAACTGTTTTTT
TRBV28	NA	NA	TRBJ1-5	CASSFPPPGTSNQPQHF	TGTGCCAGCAGTTTTCCGCCCCCGGGGACTAGCAATCAGCCCCAGCATTTT
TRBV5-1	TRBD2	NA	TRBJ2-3	CASSSGLAGGEDTQYF	TGCGCCAGCAGCTCCGGACTAGCGGGAGGGGAAGATACGCAGTATTTT
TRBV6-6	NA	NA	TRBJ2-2	CASSPPGVGHTGELFF	TGTGCCAGCAGTCCCCCGGGGGTGGGGCACACCGGGGAGCTGTTTTTT
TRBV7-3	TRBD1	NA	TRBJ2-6	CASSSRQGAVGANVLTF	TGTGCCAGCAGCTCCCGACAGGGGGCGGTTGGGGCCAACGTCCTGACTTTC
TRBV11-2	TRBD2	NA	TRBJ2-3	CASSDKTPAGGSPDTQYF	TGTGCCAGCAGCGATAAAACACCAGCGGGGGGTAGTCCAGATACGCAGTATTTT
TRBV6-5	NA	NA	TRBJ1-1	CASSGRTRTEAFF	TGTGCCAGCAGCGGCAGGACCCGCACTGAAGCTTTCTTT
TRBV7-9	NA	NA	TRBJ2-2	CASSFRSTNTGELFF	TGTGCCAGCAGCTTCCGAAGTACGAACACCGGGGAGCTGTTTTTT
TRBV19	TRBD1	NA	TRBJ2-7	CASSIQGAYEQYF	TGTGCCAGTAGTATTCAGGGGGCCTACGAGCAGTACTTC
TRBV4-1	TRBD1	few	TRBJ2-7	CASSQGQGSYEQYF	TGCGCCAGCAGCCAAGGACAGGGATCCTACGAGCAGTACTTC
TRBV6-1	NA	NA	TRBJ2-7	CASSEPTWEQYF	TGTGCCAGCAGTGAGCCGACGTGGGAGCAGTACTTC
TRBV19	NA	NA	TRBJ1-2	CASSVQGGDYGYTF	TGTGCCAGTAGTGTACAGGGCGGGGACTATGGCTACACCTTC
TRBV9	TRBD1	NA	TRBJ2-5	CASSPGQGSETQYF	TGTGCCAGCAGCCCGGGACAGGGCTCGGAGACCCAGTACTTC
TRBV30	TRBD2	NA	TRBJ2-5	CAWSPVSGGAEETQYF	TGTGCCTGGAGCCCAGTTAGCGGGGGGGCGGAAGAGACCCAGTACTTC
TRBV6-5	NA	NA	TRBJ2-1	CASSYLGKGNNEQFF	TGTGCCAGCAGTTACTTGGGAAAGGGAAACAATGAGCAGTTCTTC
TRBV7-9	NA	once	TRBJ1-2	CASTRDPRGYGYTF	TGTGCCAGCACCCGGGACCCAAGGGGCTATGGCTACACCTTC
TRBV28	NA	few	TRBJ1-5	CASSQPGQNQPQHF	TGTGCCAGCAGTCAACCGGGACAAAATCAGCCCCAGCATTTT
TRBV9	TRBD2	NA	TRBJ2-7	CASSVGAGVRYEQYF	TGTGCCAGCAGCGTCGGAGCGGGAGTAAGGTACGAGCAGTACTTC
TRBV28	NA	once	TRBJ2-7	CASSQSSYEQYF	TGTGCCAGCAGTCAAAGCTCCTACGAGCAGTACTTC
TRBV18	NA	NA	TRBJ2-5	CASSAALQETQYF	TGTGCCAGCTCAGCCGCCCTCCAAGAGACCCAGTACTTC
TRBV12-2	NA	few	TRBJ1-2	CASRTQGPGGYTF	TGTGCAAGTCGAACTCAGGGTCCTGGTGGCTACACCTTC
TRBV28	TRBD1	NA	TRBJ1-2	CASSFPQGQDYGYTF	TGTGCCAGCAGTTTCCCACAGGGACAGGATTATGGCTACACCTTC
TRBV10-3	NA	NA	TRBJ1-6	CAISSGPNSPLHF	TGTGCCATCAGTTCCGGGCCTAATTCACCCCTCCACTTT
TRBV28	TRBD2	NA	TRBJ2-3	CASTVLAGGRTDTQYF	TGTGCCAGCACCGTACTAGCGGGGGGGCGCACAGATACGCAGTATTTT
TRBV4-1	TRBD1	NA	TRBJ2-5	CASSQGVTGGRETQYF	TGCGCCAGCAGCCAAGGGGTAACAGGGGGCAGGGAGACCCAGTACTTC
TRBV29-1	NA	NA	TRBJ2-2	CSVVPTRGTGELFF	TGCAGCGTTGTCCCCACCCGCGGCACCGGGGAGCTGTTTTTT
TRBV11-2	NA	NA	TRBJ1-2	CASSLVGVGPADGYTF	TGTGCCAGCAGCTTAGTGGGGGTAGGCCCAGCGGATGGCTACACCTTC
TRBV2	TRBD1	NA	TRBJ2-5	CASSVRQGAIETQYF	TGTGCCAGCAGTGTGCGGCAGGGGGCGATTGAGACCCAGTACTTC
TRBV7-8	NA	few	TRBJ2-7	CASSSHTTRGVEQYF	TGTGCCAGCAGCTCACACACAACTAGAGGGGTCGAGCAGTACTTC
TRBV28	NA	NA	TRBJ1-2	CASSLDRGYGYTF	TGTGCCAGCAGTTTAGACAGAGGCTATGGCTACACCTTC
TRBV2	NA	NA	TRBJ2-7	CASSYRDLYEQYF	TGTGCCAGCAGTTACCGGGACCTCTACGAGCAGTACTTC
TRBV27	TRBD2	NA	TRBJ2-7	CASSPSGRAYEQYF	TGTGCCAGCAGTCCTAGCGGGAGGGCCTACGAGCAGTACTTC
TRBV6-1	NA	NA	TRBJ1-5	CASSEVAGDQPQHF	TGTGCCAGCAGTGAAGTCGCGGGGGATCAGCCCCAGCATTTT
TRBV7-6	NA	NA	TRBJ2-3	CASSPSLGTQYF	TGTGCCAGCAGCCCGAGCCTAGGTACGCAGTATTTT
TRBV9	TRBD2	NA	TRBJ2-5	CASSRGGREKETQYF	TGTGCCAGCAGCCGGGGGGGCAGGGAAAAAGAGACCCAGTACTTC
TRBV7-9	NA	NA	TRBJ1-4	CASSLGGGSNEKLFF	TGTGCCAGCAGCTTAGGCGGGGGCTCTAATGAAAAACTGTTTTTT
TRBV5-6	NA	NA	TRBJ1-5	CASSLYGFGQPQHF	TGTGCCAGCAGCTTGTATGGGTTTGGTCAGCCCCAGCATTTT
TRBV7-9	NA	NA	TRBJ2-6	CASSSLTRGAGANVLTF	TGTGCCAGCAGCTCCCTGACCCGTGGGGCTGGGGCCAACGTCCTGACTTTC
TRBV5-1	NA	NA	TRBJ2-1	CASSLRASASYNEQFF	TGCGCCAGCAGCTTGAGGGCTAGCGCGTCCTACAATGAGCAGTTCTTC
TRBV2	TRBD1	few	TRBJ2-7	CASSDGTGTYEQYF	TGTGCCAGCAGCGACGGGACAGGAACCTACGAGCAGTACTTC
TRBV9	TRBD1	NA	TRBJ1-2	CASSVISTGSYGYTF	TGTGCCAGCAGCGTTATCTCGACAGGGTCCTATGGCTACACCTTC
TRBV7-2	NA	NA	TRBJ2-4	CASSPRAPGTAAIQYF	TGTGCCAGCAGCCCCAGGGCACCCGGGACGGCGGCAATTCAGTACTTC
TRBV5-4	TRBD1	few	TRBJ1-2	CASSNARQGGYGYTF	TGTGCCAGCAGCAACGCCCGACAGGGGGGCTATGGCTACACCTTC
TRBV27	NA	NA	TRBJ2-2	CASSLSGQTTGELFF	TGTGCCAGCAGTTTATCGGGGCAGACCACCGGGGAGCTGTTTTTT
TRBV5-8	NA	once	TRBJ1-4	CASSLPGAGTNEKLFF	TGTGCCAGCAGCTTACCTGGGGCTGGCACTAATGAAAAACTGTTTTTT
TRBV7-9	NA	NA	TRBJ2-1	CASSPPRGGRNEQFF	TGTGCCAGCAGCCCCCCAAGAGGGGGACGCAATGAGCAGTTCTTC
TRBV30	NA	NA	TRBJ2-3	CAWSVPQNTDTQYF	TGTGCCTGGAGTGTACCCCAGAACACAGATACGCAGTATTTT